The rows below give T cell receptor beta chains drawn from one sample of a study of post-analysis software for immune sequencing data. TCRdb reprocessed the PCR reads via MiXCR and lists one record per CDR3 protein. The data show roughly 800,000 distinct CDR3 sequences, 53% seen once. Sequenced: blood. These receptors originate from a girl aged 5 to 17 with multiple sclerosis. The CDR3 runs from the conserved cysteine through the conserved F or W. D genes are given only for firm matches. Not all rows give a size; the values are once, few, many and, for expanded clones, a class.

clone_size j_call v_call d_call cdr3_aa cdr3_nt
NA TRBJ2-1 TRBV5-1 TRBD2 CASSASGGSFNEQFF TGCGCCAGCAGCGCTAGCGGGGGGAGCTTCAATGAGCAGTTCTTC
NA TRBJ1-2 TRBV27 TRBD1 CASSLDATGIQGYTF TGTGCCAGCAGCCTAGACGCGACAGGGATTCAAGGCTACACCTTC
few TRBJ2-1 TRBV11-2 NA CASSLRHSGENNEQFF TGTGCCAGCAGCTTAAGGCACAGCGGCGAGAACAATGAGCAGTTCTTC
NA TRBJ2-1 TRBV20-1 TRBD2 CSARALRGGSLSEQFF TGCAGTGCTAGAGCCCTAAGGGGCGGGAGCTTGAGTGAGCAGTTCTTC
NA TRBJ2-6 TRBV29-1 TRBD1 CSVVGDSHSGANVLTF TGCAGCGTTGTCGGGGACAGCCACTCTGGGGCCAACGTCCTGACTTTC
many TRBJ1-1 TRBV6-6 NA CASSYFGQNTEAFF TGTGCCAGCAGTTACTTCGGCCAGAACACTGAAGCTTTCTTT
NA TRBJ1-5 TRBV29-1 TRBD1 CSVGQLNQPQHF TGCAGCGTGGGACAGTTGAATCAGCCCCAGCATTTT
NA TRBJ2-4 TRBV3-1 NA CASSTGTVVFEQYF TGTGCCAGCAGCACCGGGACGGTGGTGTTTGAGCAGTACTTC
NA TRBJ2-7 TRBV5-6 TRBD1 CASNGQGNSYEQYF TGTGCCAGCAACGGACAGGGAAACTCCTACGAGCAGTACTTC
NA TRBJ2-3 TRBV7-9 NA CASSARDLLTQYF TGTGCCAGCAGCGCCCGGGACCTCCTTACGCAGTATTTT
NA TRBJ2-3 TRBV11-2 NA CASKINYYTDTQYF TGTGCCAGCAAGATCAACTACTACACAGATACGCAGTATTTT
few TRBJ1-5 TRBV20-1 TRBD1 CSAGGYRDRGYQPQHF TGCAGTGCTGGGGGTTACCGGGACAGGGGGTATCAGCCCCAGCATTTT
NA TRBJ2-3 TRBV6-5 TRBD2 CASSSRSGTSGKVGTDTQYF TGTGCCAGCAGTTCTCGATCCGGGACTAGCGGGAAAGTTGGCACAGATACGCAGTATTTT
NA TRBJ2-7 TRBV25-1 TRBD1 CASIGVGQGGEQYF TGTGCCAGCATTGGTGTGGGACAGGGGGGCGAGCAGTACTTC
NA TRBJ2-5 TRBV7-3 NA CASSSGLSGTQYF TGTGCCAGCAGCTCCGGCCTGTCCGGGACCCAGTACTTC
NA TRBJ1-2 TRBV6-5 TRBD1 CASSYQGADGYTF TGTGCCAGCAGTTACCAGGGGGCCGATGGCTACACCTTC
NA TRBJ2-7 TRBV7-7 TRBD2 CASSAGTSGHAYEQYF TGTGCTAGCAGTGCCGGGACTAGCGGGCATGCCTACGAGCAGTACTTC
NA TRBJ2-7 TRBV12-3/TRBV12-4 NA CASSPGRATYEQYF TGTGCCAGCAGCCCCGGACGGGCAACCTACGAGCAGTACTTC
NA TRBJ2-6 TRBV9 NA CASSVNSGGDSGANVLTF TGTGCCAGCAGCGTAAATTCCGGGGGAGACTCTGGGGCCAACGTCCTGACTTTC
NA TRBJ1-2 TRBV6-1 TRBD1 CASSVGTGIYGYTF TGTGCCAGCAGTGTCGGGACAGGAATCTATGGCTACACCTTC